The rows below give T cell receptor beta chains drawn from one sample of a study of early T cells in non-severe SARS-CoV-2 infection. TCRdb reprocessed the 5' RACE reads via MiXCR and lists one record per CDR3 protein. The table includes 65,000 to 85,000 distinct CDR3 sequences, 13% detected once. The sample was whole blood. The receptors originated from an adult who was a healthcare worker with PCR-confirmed SARS-CoV-2 infection or an uninfected control (not recorded which). The CDR3 runs from the conserved cysteine through the conserved F or W. Each record gives: J gene, V gene, D gene, clone size, CDR3 DNA, CDR3 protein. The D gene is left open where the match is weak. The size entry is marked missing in some rows and otherwise reads once, few, many or a size class.

>TRBJ2-3|TRBV12-3/TRBV12-4|-|many
TGTGCCAGCAGTTTAGTGACCCCTGGGGCAGATACGCAGTATTTT
CASSLVTPGADTQYF
>TRBJ1-5|TRBV5-6|-|many
TGTGCCAGCAGCTTGGGAGGAGGGAAAGATCAGCCCCAGCATTTT
CASSLGGGKDQPQHF
>TRBJ2-7|TRBV29-1|-|many
TGCAGCGCCACGGCATACATTGGGCCTAACTACGAGCAGTACTTC
CSATAYIGPNYEQYF
>TRBJ2-5|TRBV7-6|-|many
TGTGCCAGCAGCTTATCTATTAGGAAGACCCAGTACTTC
CASSLSIRKTQYF
>TRBJ2-7|TRBV7-6|-|many
TGTGCCAGCAGCCTCACAGGGGAGGGTTCGACCTACGAGCAGTACTTC
CASSLTGEGSTYEQYF
>TRBJ2-5|TRBV20-1|TRBD2|-
TGCAGTGCTTCCGACCTAGCGGGAGGGTTGGAGACCCAGTACTTC
CSASDLAGGLETQYF
>TRBJ1-2|TRBV28|-|few
TGTGCCACCCACCCAGGCACGCTAAGGGACTATGGCTACACCTTC
CATHPGTLRDYGYTF
>TRBJ1-2|TRBV3-1|-|many
TGTGCCAGCAGCCAAGACTCAGGCCCCTATGGCTACACCTTC
CASSQDSGPYGYTF
>TRBJ1-3|TRBV20-1|-|many
TGCAGTGCCAGGGACTCCCACTCTGGAAACACCATATATTTT
CSARDSHSGNTIYF
>TRBJ2-7|TRBV9|-|few
TGTGCCAGCAGCACGGACCCCTACGAGCAGTACTTC
CASSTDPYEQYF
>TRBJ2-7|TRBV5-1|-|many
TGCGCCAGCAGCCTAGACAGGCCCCTCTCCTACGAGCAGTACTTC
CASSLDRPLSYEQYF
>TRBJ2-1|TRBV12-3/TRBV12-4|TRBD1|few
TGTGCCAGCAGGGTGACAGGGGGCAATGAGCAGTTCTTC
CASRVTGGNEQFF
>TRBJ2-6|TRBV21-1|-|many
TGTGCCAGCAGCAAAAGTCCTAGCAGGAACGTCCTGACTTTC
CASSKSPSRNVLTF
>TRBJ2-1|TRBV7-9|-|many
TGTGCCAGCAGCTTAGCGCATGACCGCTTAAGGCAGTTCTTC
CASSLAHDRLRQFF
>TRBJ2-1|TRBV7-3|-|many
TGTGCCAGCAGCTTAAGGAGCGGAAACGCCTACAATGAGCAGTTCTTC
CASSLRSGNAYNEQFF
>TRBJ1-6|TRBV4-1|-|many
TGCGCCAGCAGCCAAGATCTGGCCAGGGGAAATTCACCCCTCCACTTT
CASSQDLARGNSPLHF
>TRBJ2-4|TRBV11-2|TRBD1|few
TGTGCCAGCAGCTCACAGGGGGCTCTCTCTAACATTCAGTACTTC
CASSSQGALSNIQYF
>TRBJ2-7|TRBV7-3|TRBD1|few
TGTGCCAGCAGCTCCGGGACAGGGGTCCGGGAGCAGTACTTC
CASSSGTGVREQYF
>TRBJ2-2|TRBV9|TRBD1|many
TGTGCCAGCAGCGTAGCTCGGGGACAGGGGCAAACCGGGGAGCTGTTTTTT
CASSVARGQGQTGELFF
>TRBJ2-2|TRBV9|-|few
TGTGCCAGCAGCGTATCCGGGGGTTTCGCCGGGGAGCTGTTTTTT
CASSVSGGFAGELFF
>TRBJ1-4|TRBV6-6|TRBD1|many
TGTGCCAGCAGTTACATGCGGGCCAGGGGGCGCGATGAAAAACTGTTTTTT
CASSYMRARGRDEKLFF
>TRBJ1-2|TRBV29-1|-|few
TGCACCGGACTCGACGGAAACTATGGCTACACCTTC
CTGLDGNYGYTF
>TRBJ2-5|TRBV5-6|TRBD2|-
TGTGCCAGCAGCCCCCCCGGGGGGGGGCAGCAGACCCAGTACTTC
CASSPPGGGQQTQYF
>TRBJ2-5|TRBV3-1|-|-
TGTGCCAGCAGCCAAGCGAAAGAGACCCAGTACTTC
CASSQAKETQYF
>TRBJ2-3|TRBV7-3|TRBD1|-
TGTGCCAGCAGCCCGATTCCGGGGACAGGGGTAAAAGGAGATACGCAGTATTTT
CASSPIPGTGVKGDTQYF
>TRBJ1-1|TRBV5-1|-|few
TGCGCCAGCAGCTTGGAAGGTTTGAGGGGCGGCACTGAAGCTTTCTTT
CASSLEGLRGGTEAFF
>TRBJ1-2|TRBV9|-|few
TGTGCCAGCAGCTTGACAGGCATCTATGGCTACACCTTC
CASSLTGIYGYTF
>TRBJ1-5|TRBV20-1|-|many
TGCAGTGCCCAACCAGGGAGCCAGCCCCAGCATTTT
CSAQPGSQPQHF
>TRBJ2-7|TRBV7-2|-|few
TGTGCCAGCAGCCCCGCCGGGGACCTTTCCTACGAGCAGTACTTC
CASSPAGDLSYEQYF
>TRBJ2-5|TRBV18|TRBD1|-
TGTGCCAGCTCACTACCCCTGACAGGGAGAGGAGAGACCCAGTACTTC
CASSLPLTGRGETQYF
>TRBJ2-7|TRBV3-1|-|-
TGTGCCAGCAGGCAAGCGGGTTACGAGCAGTACTTC
CASRQAGYEQYF
>TRBJ2-1|TRBV29-1|-|many
TGCAGCGGAGCTAGCAGCTCCTACAATGAGCAGTTCTTC
CSGASSSYNEQFF
>TRBJ2-3|TRBV7-6|TRBD2|-
TGTGCCAGCAGCTTAGGTGCTGGCGGGAGTCTAGATACGCAGTATTTT
CASSLGAGGSLDTQYF
>TRBJ2-1|TRBV30|-|-
TGTGCCTTAGGGGAGCAGTTCTTC
CALGEQFF
>TRBJ1-5|TRBV4-1|-|once
TGCGCCAGCAGCCAAGATAGGGATAGCTCGACCCAGCATTTT
CASSQDRDSSTQHF
>TRBJ2-7|TRBV5-4|-|many
TGTGCCAGCAGCCGGTCCCTAGTTGACGAGCAGTACTTC
CASSRSLVDEQYF
>TRBJ2-7|TRBV11-2|TRBD1|-
TGTGCCAGCAGCCGGACCAGACAGGGGGCTTCCTACGAGCAGTACTTC
CASSRTRQGASYEQYF
>TRBJ2-5|TRBV9|-|-
TGTGCCAGCAGCGCGTCACAAGAGACCCAGTACTTC
CASSASQETQYF
>TRBJ2-7|TRBV7-9|TRBD1|many
TGTGCCGGGACCGGGACAGACGAGTCCGAGCAGTACTTC
CAGTGTDESEQYF
>TRBJ2-7|TRBV14|-|many
TGTGCCAGCAGCCATCCCGGAGGTCTCTCCTACGAGCAGTACTTC
CASSHPGGLSYEQYF
>TRBJ2-3|TRBV24-1|TRBD2|-
TGTGCCACCAGTGATGGAGCGGGGGTAACAGATACGCAGTATTTT
CATSDGAGVTDTQYF
>TRBJ2-5|TRBV6-5|TRBD2|many
TGTGCCAGCAGTGGCCGTCGGCTAGCGGGGCGAGAGACCCAGTACTTC
CASSGRRLAGRETQYF
>TRBJ2-7|TRBV20-1|-|-
TGCAGTGCCAGCCCTTCACTGGGGGTGCAGTACTTC
CSASPSLGVQYF
>TRBJ1-5|TRBV7-2|TRBD1|-
TGTGCCAGCAGCCGGAGTAGGACAGGGAATCAGCCCCAGCATTTT
CASSRSRTGNQPQHF
>TRBJ2-4|TRBV10-2|-|-
TGCGCCAGCAGTGAGTCTGGGAACATTCAGTACTTC
CASSESGNIQYF
>TRBJ2-1|TRBV29-1|TRBD1|few
TGCAGCGTTGCCCCCCAGGGGGCCTACAATGAGCAGTTCTTC
CSVAPQGAYNEQFF
>TRBJ1-2|TRBV6-5|-|-
TGTGCCAGCAGTTACTCGAACCAGGTCTTCGGCTACACCTTC
CASSYSNQVFGYTF
>TRBJ2-7|TRBV5-1|-|many
TGCGCCAGCAGCTTGGCTCGAGGGCCGCCGGGCTACGAGCAGTACTTC
CASSLARGPPGYEQYF
>TRBJ2-7|TRBV12-3/TRBV12-4|-|many
TGTGCCAGCAGTTTTCGACCGCCCTACGAGCAGTACTTC
CASSFRPPYEQYF
>TRBJ1-4|TRBV5-4|TRBD1|few
TGTGCCAGCAGCATGGGACAGGGCCCTAATGAAAAACTGTTTTTT
CASSMGQGPNEKLFF